A selection of T cell receptor beta chains follows, all from one sample in a study of cytomegalovirus exposure and HLA in healthy donors. Sequencing was performed with immunoSEQ multiplex PCR; in TCRdb, only in-frame clones are kept and a portion is missing. Here the sample spans about 150,000 clones, more than 7.5% being singletons. Material for sequencing was PBMCs. Receptors were obtained from a man between 45 and 60 years old in good health and CMV-seronegative. CDR3s include the opening cysteine and the closing phenylalanine or tryptophan. D genes are given only for firm matches. Size values are once, few and many counts, or a class for expanded clones, and some rows have none.

>.|TRBJ2-7|TRBV2|few
CASSVQGYEQYF
TGTGCCAGCAGTGTACAGGGTTACGAGCAGTACTTC
>.|TRBJ1-1|TRBV19|few
CASSYRAPSAEAFF
TGTGCCAGTAGTTACAGGGCCCCCTCGGCTGAAGCTTTCTTT
>.|TRBJ2-6|TRBV6-1|few
CASSARTGTTSGANVLTF
TGTGCCAGCAGTGCCAGAACAGGGACTACTTCTGGGGCCAACGTCCTGACTTTC
>TRBD2|TRBJ2-7|TRBV5-1|few
CASSAGTSGSSYEQYF
TGCGCCAGCAGCGCAGGGACTAGCGGGAGCTCCTACGAGCAGTACTTC
>TRBD1|TRBJ1-5|TRBV30|.
CALAGQGVQPQHF
TGTGCCTTGGCGGGACAGGGGGTTCAGCCCCAGCATTTT
>.|TRBJ1-2|TRBV4-1|few
CASSQERTSSNYGYTF
TGCGCCAGCAGCCAAGAACGGACATCTTCTAACTATGGCTACACCTTC
>TRBD1|TRBJ2-7|TRBV5-1|few
CASSLLRDRETYEQYF
TGCGCCAGCAGCTTGCTCCGGGACAGGGAAACCTACGAGCAGTACTTC
>TRBD1|TRBJ1-2|TRBV5-1|.
CASSLEGGARDSEVGGYTF
TGCGCCAGCAGCTTGGAGGGAGGTGCGAGGGACAGCGAAGTAGGGGGCTACACCTTC
>TRBD1|TRBJ1-1|TRBV11-2|few
CASSSDRGHMTEAFF
TGTGCCAGCAGCTCCGACAGGGGGCATATGACTGAAGCTTTCTTT
>.|TRBJ2-7|TRBV14|.
CASSLRGEQYF
TGTGCCAGCAGCCTCCGGGGGGAGCAGTACTTC
>.|TRBJ2-1|TRBV7-9|.
CASSSTDYNEQFF
TGTGCCAGCAGCTCCACAGATTACAATGAGCAGTTCTTC
>.|TRBJ2-1|TRBV14|few
CASSQVGGPRLNNEQFF
TGTGCCAGCAGCCAAGTGGGAGGACCCCGACTGAACAATGAGCAGTTCTTC
>.|TRBJ2-7|TRBV7-9|.
CASSRLQYEQYF
TGTGCCAGCAGCCGTCTTCAGTACGAGCAGTACTTC
>TRBD1|TRBJ1-1|TRBV18|.
CASSPGQTNTEAFF
TGTGCCAGCTCACCGGGACAGACGAACACTGAAGCTTTCTTT
>TRBD2|TRBJ2-5|TRBV6-5|few
CASSSGKGQETQYF
TGTGCCAGCAGCAGCGGGAAAGGGCAAGAGACCCAGTACTTC
>.|TRBJ2-3|TRBV5-1|few
CASSPPWEDTDTQYF
TGCGCCAGCAGCCCGCCGTGGGAGGACACAGATACGCAGTATTTT
>TRBD1|TRBJ2-7|TRBV9|few
CASSEGTGGSYEQYF
TGTGCCAGCAGCGAAGGGACAGGGGGCTCCTACGAGCAGTACTTC